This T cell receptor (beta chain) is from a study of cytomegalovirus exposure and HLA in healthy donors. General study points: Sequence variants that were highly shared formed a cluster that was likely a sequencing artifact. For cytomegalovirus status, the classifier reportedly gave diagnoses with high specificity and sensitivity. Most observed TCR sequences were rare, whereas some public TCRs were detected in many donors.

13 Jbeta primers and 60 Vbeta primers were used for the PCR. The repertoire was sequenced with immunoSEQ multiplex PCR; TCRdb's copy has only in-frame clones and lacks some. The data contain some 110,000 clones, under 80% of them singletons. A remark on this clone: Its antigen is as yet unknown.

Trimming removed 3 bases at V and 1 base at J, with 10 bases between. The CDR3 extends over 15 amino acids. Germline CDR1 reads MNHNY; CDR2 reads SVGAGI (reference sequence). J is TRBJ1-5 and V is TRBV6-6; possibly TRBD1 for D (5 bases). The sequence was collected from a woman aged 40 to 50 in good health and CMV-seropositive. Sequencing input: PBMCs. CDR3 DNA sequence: TGTGCCAGCAGTTATGGGGGGGAGAGCAATCAGCCCCAGCATTTT. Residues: CASSYGGESNQPQHF.